The sequence of this TCR beta chain was determined in a study of post-analysis software for immune sequencing data (dated by TCRdb to about 2015). Turning to the overall study: Recorded disease courses included relapsing-remitting, secondary progressive and progressive-relapsing multiple sclerosis, with some patients lacking subtype annotation. A subset of samples was prepared in parallel using single-end sample barcoding, then pooled and co-amplified after Illumina adapter ligation. Patient repertoires were compared against around twelve previously published healthy control repertoires from donors aged roughly 6 to 28 years.

In this sample, this clonotype turned up a few times. Its antigen has not been determined. Nothing much larger sits one base from this clone, and base qualities are not available. Library preparation was by PCR. Sequencing was performed on an Illumina HiSeq 2500. To reduce PCR and sequencing biases, unique molecular identifiers were built into the TCR beta cDNA libraries. Roughly 500,000 cDNA molecules were obtained per 1 to 10 million input T cells, so each molecule approximated one T cell. Patient libraries were prepared and sequenced with the same protocol used for the earlier healthy control dataset. Samples belonging to the same batch were prepared together, multiplexed and sequenced on a shared HiSeq lane. Regarding the original processing steps: MIGEC was used to process the raw barcoded reads, and molecular identifier groups with only a single read were discarded before consensus assembly and CDR3 extraction. VDJtools was used for post-analysis of the clonotype tables, with diversity normalized by down-sampling every dataset to the smallest sample size. Repertoire overlap clustering matched CDR3 amino acid but not nucleotide sequences to correct batch-related cross-sample contamination. The raw public data were reprocessed by TCRdb itself: fastp quality trimming at Q25, MiXCR clonotype calling, in-frame beta chains only. Identical CDR3 proteins give one entry, which carries the most common genes and DNA. These V and J calls derive from TCRdb rather than the authors' analysis. This sample has 600,000 to 750,000 distinct CDR3 sequences in its table, and 59% of those were observed once. The ten biggest clones cover approximately 11% of the sample.

Study-wide conclusions, independent of this receptor: Normalized Chao1 diversity was significantly lower in multiple sclerosis patients than controls, suggesting substantial peripheral T-cell clonal expansion. Significantly higher frequencies in patients than in controls were found for about five TRBV segments, including TRBV5-6, TRBV5-1 and TRBV20-1. The multiple sclerosis patient group was slightly younger than the control group. Strong co-clustering of samples prepared in the same batch was shown by direct clustering with F measure, prompting a batch-effect correction.

To demonstrate the VDJtools post-analysis software, the study profiled TCR beta repertoires from the peripheral blood of 10 to 15 young patients with multiple sclerosis. The multiple sclerosis patients were children and adolescents ranging in age from roughly 6 to 15 years. The CDR3 runs 16 residues from the cysteine to the phenylalanine. Only the CDR3 portion is preserved as DNA: 48 bases, with reading frame beginning at the first base. Between the V and J ends, shortened by 2 bases and 2 bases respectively, the junction contains 14 bases. Sequences SGHTA (CDR1) and FQGNSA (CDR2) are obtained from the germline V gene.

The chain is encoded by TRBV7-2 joined to TRBJ2-3; TRBD2 is a possible D gene, resting on 5 matching bases. This TCR was sampled from a girl aged 2 to 10 with multiple sclerosis. Sample: blood. At the DNA level, the sequence is TGTGCCAGCAGCTTAAGACTACTAGATTTCACAGATACGCAGTATTTT. Translation gives CASSLRLLDFTDTQYF.